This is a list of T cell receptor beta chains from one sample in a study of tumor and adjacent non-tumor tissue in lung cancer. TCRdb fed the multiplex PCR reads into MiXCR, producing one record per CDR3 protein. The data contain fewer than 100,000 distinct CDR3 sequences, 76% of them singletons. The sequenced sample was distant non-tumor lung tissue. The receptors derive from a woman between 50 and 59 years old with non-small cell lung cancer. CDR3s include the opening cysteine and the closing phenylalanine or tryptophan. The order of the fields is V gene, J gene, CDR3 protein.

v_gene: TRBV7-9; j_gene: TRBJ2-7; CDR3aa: CASSDREGEYEQYF
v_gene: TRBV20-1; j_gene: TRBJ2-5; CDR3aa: CSARDSNTQGTQYF
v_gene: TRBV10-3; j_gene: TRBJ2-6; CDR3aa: CAISESESGTNVLTF
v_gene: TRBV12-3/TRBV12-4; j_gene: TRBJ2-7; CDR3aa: CASRGQTYGQYF
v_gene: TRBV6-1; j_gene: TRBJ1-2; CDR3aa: CVSREIGGYTF
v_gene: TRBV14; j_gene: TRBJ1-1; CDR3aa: CASRQDIRGEAFF
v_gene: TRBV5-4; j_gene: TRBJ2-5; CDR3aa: CASSPVGGEETQHF
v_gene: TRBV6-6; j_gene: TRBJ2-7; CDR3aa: CTSTTRDSPYEQYF
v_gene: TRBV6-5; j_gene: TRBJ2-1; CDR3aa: CASSPPTNGSSHEQFF
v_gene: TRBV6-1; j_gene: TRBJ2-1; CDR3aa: CASTKVAGAYNEQFF
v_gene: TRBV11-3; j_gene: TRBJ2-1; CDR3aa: CASLVQFF
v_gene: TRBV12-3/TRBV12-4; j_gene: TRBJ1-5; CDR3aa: CASSPGQTVTNQPQHF
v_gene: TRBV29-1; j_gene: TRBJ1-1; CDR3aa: CGVAGAGEDFF
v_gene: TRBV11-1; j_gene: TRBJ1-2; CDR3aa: CCSSLYTGGDYGYTF
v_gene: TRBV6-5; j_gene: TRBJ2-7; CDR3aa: CTISHRDRSDEQYF
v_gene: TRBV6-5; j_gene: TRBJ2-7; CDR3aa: CVSSPPRGEQYF
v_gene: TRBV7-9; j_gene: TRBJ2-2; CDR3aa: CASSKNANTGELFF
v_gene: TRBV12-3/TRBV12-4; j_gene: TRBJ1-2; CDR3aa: CPSSLSTSGYTF
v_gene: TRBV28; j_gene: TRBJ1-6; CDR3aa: CASRPGISGSPLRF
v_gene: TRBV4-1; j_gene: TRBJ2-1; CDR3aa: CARSPLAAGKDNEQFF
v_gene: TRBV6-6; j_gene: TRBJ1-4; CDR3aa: CASSYSGRQREKLFF
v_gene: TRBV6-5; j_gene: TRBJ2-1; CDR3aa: CASSYLQTDSCNEQFF
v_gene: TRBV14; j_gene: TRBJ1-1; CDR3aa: CASSQDPTVPRKRNTEAFF
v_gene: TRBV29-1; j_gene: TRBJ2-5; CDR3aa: CSVEDPRQALLETQYF
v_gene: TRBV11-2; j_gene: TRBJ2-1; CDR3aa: CASSLETSGRTEQFF
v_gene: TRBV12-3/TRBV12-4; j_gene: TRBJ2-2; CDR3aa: CVSSLGTGTNTGELFF
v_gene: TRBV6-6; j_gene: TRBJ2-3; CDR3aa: CASDMGVAGVDTQYF
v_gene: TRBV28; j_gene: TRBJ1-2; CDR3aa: CASSSPARVTHGYTF
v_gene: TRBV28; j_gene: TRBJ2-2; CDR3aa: CASSLVSGSSSGELFF
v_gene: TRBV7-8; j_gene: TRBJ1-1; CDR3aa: CASSLDRGLTEAFF
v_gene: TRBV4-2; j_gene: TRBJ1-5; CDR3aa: CVSSQDLTNNQPQHF
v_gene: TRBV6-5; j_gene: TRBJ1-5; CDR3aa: CAISYWLTGLLSNQPQHF
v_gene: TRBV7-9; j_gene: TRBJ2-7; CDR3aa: CASSLAGTSGYDQYF
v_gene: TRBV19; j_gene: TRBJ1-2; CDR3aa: CASSVDWPHGYIF
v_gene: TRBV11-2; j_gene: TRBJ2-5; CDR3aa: CTSSLSGETETQYF
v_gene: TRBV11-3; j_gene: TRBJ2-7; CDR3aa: CASCLGSGVGFYEQYF
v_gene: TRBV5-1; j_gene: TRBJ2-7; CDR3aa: CAGSESERWIYEQYF
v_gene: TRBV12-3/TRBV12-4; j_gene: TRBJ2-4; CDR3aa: CASSLGAVDCVPIYF
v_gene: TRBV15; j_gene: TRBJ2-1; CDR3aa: CATSTPGQGAGEQFF
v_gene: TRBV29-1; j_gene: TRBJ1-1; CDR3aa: CSVVNTEAFF
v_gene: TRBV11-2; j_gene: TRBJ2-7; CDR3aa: CVTSLSGSTNEQYF
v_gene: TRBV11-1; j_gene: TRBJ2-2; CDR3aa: CASSLQPGVLFF
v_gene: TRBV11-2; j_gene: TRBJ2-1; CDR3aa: CVSSPSSGGAGSYNEQFF
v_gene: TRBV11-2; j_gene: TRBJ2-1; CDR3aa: CASSLENVGEQFF
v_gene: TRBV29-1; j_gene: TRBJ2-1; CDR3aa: CSVESQDRATYNEQFF
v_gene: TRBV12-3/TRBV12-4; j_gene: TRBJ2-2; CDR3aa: CASNTGTGAANTRELFF
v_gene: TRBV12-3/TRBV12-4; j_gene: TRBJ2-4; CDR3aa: CASGLGTPHTKNIQYF
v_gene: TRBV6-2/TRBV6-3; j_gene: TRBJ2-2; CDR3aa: CASGDPRLVDASNTGDLFF
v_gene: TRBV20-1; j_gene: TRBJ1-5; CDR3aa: CSATSTGIQPQHF